Sequencing of this TCR beta chain was carried out in a study of human T cells and chemical hapten exposure. This sample's time point: pre-sensitization, week 0. Treatment defined: therapeutic diphenylcyclopropenone sensitization with weekly scalp DPC. The authors extracted total RNA from unfractionated whole blood. Each CDR3 protein gets one entry after TCRdb re-called the RACE reads with MiXCR. The repertoire has tens of thousands of distinct CDR3 sequences, more than 10% of them found once; the top ten carry more than 1.5%. The CDR3 loop spans 13 amino acids. Germline lookup yields CDR1 SNHLY and CDR2 FYNNEI. Deletions cut 0 bases from V and 6 bases from J, with 6 bases between.

This chain connects TRBV2 to TRBJ2-1; D is unresolved. The clonotype originates from a woman aged 40 to 49 with alopecia areata. Some clones in this sample may be carry-over from other donors' samples. This material consisted of whole blood, taken in connection with sensitization to the hapten diphenylcyclopropenone (DPC). CDR3 residues: CASSEAASNEQFF. In DNA form, the CDR3 reads TGTGCCAGCAGTGAAGCGGCCAGCAATGAGCAGTTCTTC.